This T cell receptor beta chain comes out of a study of cytomegalovirus exposure and HLA in healthy donors. Study-wide points: For most TCR beta V segments, an earlier analysis put the productive rate at about 90% or about 30% of the time. Among the CMV-associated chains, a few were confirmed in vitro as specific for CMV antigens.

PCR used 60 Vbeta primers and 13 Jbeta primers. The repertoire was sequenced with immunoSEQ multiplex PCR; TCRdb's copy has only in-frame clones and lacks some. The sample holds about 81,000 clones, 70% to 85% seen once. From germline, CDR1 is SGHTS and CDR2 YDEGEE. The length of the CDR3 is 11 residues. The ends were cut back, 4 bases at V and 7 bases at J, with 8 bases in the middle. About this clone: Its cognate antigen is unknown.

The sample was PBMCs. The receptor was derived from a middle-aged man in good health and CMV-seropositive. This chain connects TRBV5-8 to TRBJ1-1; D not certain. The CDR3 coding sequence is TGTGCCAGCAGCGTTATATTTGAAGCTTTCTTT. As protein: CASSVIFEAFF.